The entry below describes one TCR beta chain. Its antigen is undetermined. The junction does not match germline at one end; this may be a read error. The CDR3 length is 13 residues. In germline, CDR1 is ENHRY, CDR2 SYGVKD. The record originates from a study of shared clonotypes between healthy human individuals. Study findings and constraints: Naive CD4 clonotype sharing across a few donors was around 5%. Generally, naive subsets came out with larger estimated richness than memory subsets. Represented genetic and exposure-history diversity was restricted by having few donors.

Naive CD8 populations comprised CD45RO-negative cells positively selected for CCR7, excluding terminally differentiated effector memory CD45RA+ cells. A deep-level run was used for the assay. The repertoire was sequenced with immunoSEQ multiplex PCR; TCRdb's copy has only in-frame clones and lacks some. The table records 1.5 million to 2.5 million clones, just under 95% of them present only once. This sequence was found in a man aged 18 to 35 in good health. The sample comprised naive CD8+ T cells sorted from blood. The chain is built from TRBV10-3 and TRBJ1-1; no definite D call. CDR3 residues: CATSGGEMTEAFF. CDR3 DNA sequence: TGTGCCACCAGTGGTGGGGAGATGACTGAAGCTTTCTTT.